This TCR beta chain was sequenced during a study of blood T cell repertoires in COVID-19. On the study more broadly: PBMCs, B-cell-depleted T cells, or T cells provided the cDNA or gDNA that made up the material.

As handled by the study authors: By means of reference gene primer amplification, nucleated cell counts were estimated. Libraries were prepared by immunoSEQ multiplex PCR; TCRdb keeps only in-frame clonotypes and omits some of them. V, J and clone size are taken as reported in that table, and D and trimming were inferred from the DNA itself. Here the sample spans about 360,000 clones, about 88% being singletons. The CDR3 has 16 residues. Between the trimmed V and J ends, which lost 6 bases and 2 bases, there was a span of 18 bases. CDR1 is LGHDT and CDR2 is YNNKEL in the germline V gene (reference sequence).

The source of this sequence is a woman in her sixties or seventies with COVID-19, enrolled during active disease. The specimen sequenced was peripheral blood. The gene calls are TRBV3-1 (or the pseudogene TRBV3-2) and TRBJ2-3, with TRBD2 as a possible D gene (7 bases). This CDR3 reads CASSHWGRGSTDTQYF. The CDR3 DNA is TGTGCCAGCAGTCACTGGGGGCGGGGGTCCACAGATACGCAGTATTTT.